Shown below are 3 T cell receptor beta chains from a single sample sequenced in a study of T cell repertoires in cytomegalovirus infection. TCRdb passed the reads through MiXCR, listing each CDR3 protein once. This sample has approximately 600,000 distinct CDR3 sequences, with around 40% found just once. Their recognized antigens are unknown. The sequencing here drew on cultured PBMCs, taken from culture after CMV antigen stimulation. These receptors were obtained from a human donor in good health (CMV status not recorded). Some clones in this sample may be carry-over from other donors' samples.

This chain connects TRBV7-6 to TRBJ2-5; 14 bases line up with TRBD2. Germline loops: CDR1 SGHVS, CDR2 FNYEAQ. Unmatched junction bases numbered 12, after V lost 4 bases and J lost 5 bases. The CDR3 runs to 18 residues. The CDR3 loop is CASSSPGLAGVVGETQYF. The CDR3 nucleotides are TGTGCCAGCAGCTCTCCGGGACTAGCGGGAGTAGTAGGTGAGACCCAGTACTTC.

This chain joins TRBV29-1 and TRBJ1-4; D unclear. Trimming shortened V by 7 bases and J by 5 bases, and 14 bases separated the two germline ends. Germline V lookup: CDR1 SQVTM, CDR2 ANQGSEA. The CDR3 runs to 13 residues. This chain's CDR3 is CSAAGPRNEKLFF. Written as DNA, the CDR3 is TGCAGCGCTGCCGGGCCGCGCAATGAAAAACTGTTTTTT. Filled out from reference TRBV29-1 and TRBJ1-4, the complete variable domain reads SAVISQKPSRDICQRGTSLTIQCQVDSQVTMMFWYRQQPGQSLTLIATANQGSEATYESGFVIDKFPISRPNLTFSTLTVSNMSPEDSSIYLCSAAGPRNEKLFFGSGTQLSVL.

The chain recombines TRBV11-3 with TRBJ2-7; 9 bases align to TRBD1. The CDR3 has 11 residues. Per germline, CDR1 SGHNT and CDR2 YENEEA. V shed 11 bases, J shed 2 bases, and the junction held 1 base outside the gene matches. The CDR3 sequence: CAGDRAYEQYF. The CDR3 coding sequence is TGTGCCGGGGACAGGGCCTACGAGCAGTACTTC.